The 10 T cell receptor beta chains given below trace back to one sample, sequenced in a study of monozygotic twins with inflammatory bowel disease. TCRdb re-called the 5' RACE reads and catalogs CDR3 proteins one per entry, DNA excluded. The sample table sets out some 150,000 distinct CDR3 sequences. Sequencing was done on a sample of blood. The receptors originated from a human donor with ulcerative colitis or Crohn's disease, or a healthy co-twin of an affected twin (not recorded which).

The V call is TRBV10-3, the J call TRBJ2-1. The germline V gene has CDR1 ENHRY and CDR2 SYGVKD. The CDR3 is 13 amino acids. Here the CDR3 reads CAISEMGFDEQFF.

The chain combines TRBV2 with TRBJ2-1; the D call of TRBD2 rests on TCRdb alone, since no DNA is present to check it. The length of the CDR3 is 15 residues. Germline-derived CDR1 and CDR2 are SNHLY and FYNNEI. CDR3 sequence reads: CASRTSGSVINEQFF.

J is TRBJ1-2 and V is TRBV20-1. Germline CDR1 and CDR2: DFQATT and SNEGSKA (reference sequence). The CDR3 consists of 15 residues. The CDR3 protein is CSARGEGGEHYGYTF.

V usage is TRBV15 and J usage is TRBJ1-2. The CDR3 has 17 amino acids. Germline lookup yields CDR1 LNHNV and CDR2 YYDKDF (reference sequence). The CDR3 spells CATSRDLEQSYNYGYTF.

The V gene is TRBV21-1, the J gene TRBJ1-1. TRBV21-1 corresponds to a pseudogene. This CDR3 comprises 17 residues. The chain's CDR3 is CASSKTLGREGHTEAFF.

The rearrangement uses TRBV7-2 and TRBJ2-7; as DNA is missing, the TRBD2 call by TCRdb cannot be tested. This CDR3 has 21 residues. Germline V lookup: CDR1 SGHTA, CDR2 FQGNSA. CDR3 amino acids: CASSLAFVGGLAEVGNYEQYF.

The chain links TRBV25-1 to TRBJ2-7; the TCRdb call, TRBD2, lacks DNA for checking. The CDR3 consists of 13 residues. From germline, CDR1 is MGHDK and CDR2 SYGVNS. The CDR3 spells CASSGRSGYEQYF.

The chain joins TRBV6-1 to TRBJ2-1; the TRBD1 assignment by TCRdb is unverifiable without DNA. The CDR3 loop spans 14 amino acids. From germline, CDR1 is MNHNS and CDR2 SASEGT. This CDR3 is CASSPLGLYNEQFF.

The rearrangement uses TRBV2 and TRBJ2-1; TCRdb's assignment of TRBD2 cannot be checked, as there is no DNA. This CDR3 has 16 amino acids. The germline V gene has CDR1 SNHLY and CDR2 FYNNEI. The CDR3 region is CASSAASGGSMNEQFF.

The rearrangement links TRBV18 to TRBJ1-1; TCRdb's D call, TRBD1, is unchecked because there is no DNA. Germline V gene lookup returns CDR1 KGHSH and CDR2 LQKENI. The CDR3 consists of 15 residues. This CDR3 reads CASSRGTGKHTEAFF.